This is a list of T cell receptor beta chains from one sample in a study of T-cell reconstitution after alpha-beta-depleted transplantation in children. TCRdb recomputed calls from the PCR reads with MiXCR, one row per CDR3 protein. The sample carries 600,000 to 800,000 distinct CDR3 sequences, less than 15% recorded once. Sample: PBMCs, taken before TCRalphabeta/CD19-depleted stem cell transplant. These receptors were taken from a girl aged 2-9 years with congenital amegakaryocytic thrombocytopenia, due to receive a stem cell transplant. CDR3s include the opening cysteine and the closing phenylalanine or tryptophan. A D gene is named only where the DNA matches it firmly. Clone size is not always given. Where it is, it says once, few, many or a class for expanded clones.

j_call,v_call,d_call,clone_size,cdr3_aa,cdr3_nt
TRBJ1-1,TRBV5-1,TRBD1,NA,CASSLGDRGQGAFF,TGCGCCAGCAGCTTGGGGGACAGGGGGCAGGGAGCTTTCTTT
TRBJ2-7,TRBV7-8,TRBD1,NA,CASTPYRGPYEQYF,TGTGCCAGCACCCCATACAGGGGACCTTACGAGCAGTACTTC
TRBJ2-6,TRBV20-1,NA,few,CSARAGSKAGANVLTF,TGCAGTGCTAGGGCCGGGAGTAAAGCTGGGGCCAACGTCCTGACTTTC
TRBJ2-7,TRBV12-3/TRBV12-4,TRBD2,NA,CASSSSLAGVSAKQYF,TGTGCCAGCTCCTCATCACTAGCGGGGGTCTCCGCCAAGCAGTACTTC
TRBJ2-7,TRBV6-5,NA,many,CASSYRYEQYF,TGTGCCAGCAGTTACCGCTACGAGCAGTACTTC
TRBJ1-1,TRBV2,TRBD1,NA,CTSSRTGGAFSDTEAFF,TGTACCAGCAGTCGGACAGGGGGCGCGTTCTCGGACACTGAAGCTTTCTTT
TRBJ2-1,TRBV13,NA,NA,CASSLPSRDNEQFF,TGTGCCAGCAGCCTCCCTTCCCGGGACAATGAGCAGTTCTTC
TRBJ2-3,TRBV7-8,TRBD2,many,CASSLLGLAGIDTQYF,TGTGCCAGCAGCTTATTAGGTCTAGCGGGAATTGATACGCAGTATTTT
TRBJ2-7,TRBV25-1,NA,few,CASSNLGYYEQYF,TGTGCCAGCAGCAATCTAGGATATTACGAGCAGTACTTC
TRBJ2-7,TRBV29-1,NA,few,CSVGQTDYEQYF,TGCAGCGTTGGACAGACTGATTACGAGCAGTACTTC
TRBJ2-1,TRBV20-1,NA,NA,CRPIEGRIPDNEQFF,TGCAGACCTATAGAGGGACGCATCCCCGACAATGAGCAGTTCTTC
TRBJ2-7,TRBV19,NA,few,CASSTPGLRREQYF,TGTGCCAGTAGTACCCCGGGACTCCGTCGCGAGCAGTACTTC
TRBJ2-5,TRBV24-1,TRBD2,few,CATSDRGLAQETQYF,TGTGCCACCAGTGACCGTGGACTAGCGCAAGAGACCCAGTACTTC
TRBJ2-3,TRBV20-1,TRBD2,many,CSAGTSGTDTQYF,TGCAGTGCCGGGACTAGCGGCACAGATACGCAGTATTTT
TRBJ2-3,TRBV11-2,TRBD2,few,CASSLRIRLAGAADTQYF,TGTGCCAGCAGCTTGAGAATTAGACTAGCGGGAGCAGCAGATACGCAGTATTTT
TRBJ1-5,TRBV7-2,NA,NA,CASSPAGTVNQPQHF,TGTGCCAGCAGCCCTGCCGGGACGGTGAATCAGCCCCAGCATTTT
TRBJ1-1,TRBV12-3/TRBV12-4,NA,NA,CASSRQVSEAFF,TGTGCCAGCAGCCGACAGGTCTCTGAAGCTTTCTTT
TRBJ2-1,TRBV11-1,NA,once,CASSLASSESLLRSYNEQFF,TGTGCCAGCAGCTTAGCGTCTAGCGAGTCATTGTTGCGCTCCTACAATGAGCAGTTCTTC
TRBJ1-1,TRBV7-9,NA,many,CASRKGGTEAFF,TGTGCCAGCAGAAAGGGGGGTACTGAAGCTTTCTTT
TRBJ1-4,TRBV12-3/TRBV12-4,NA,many,CASSTRLGLEEKLFF,TGTGCCAGCAGTACTCGGCTAGGGTTAGAAGAAAAACTGTTTTTT